These 19 T cell receptor beta chains share one sample of origin, sequenced in a study of T cell repertoires in cytomegalovirus infection. One entry per CDR3 protein, called by TCRdb with MiXCR from the reads. The table lists approximately 500,000 distinct CDR3 sequences, about 15% of them singletons. The sequencing input was CD8+ T cells from PBMCs. The origin of the receptors is a human donor in good health (CMV status not recorded). Some clones in this sample may be carry-over from other donors' samples.

This clonotype was counted ten times or more. The V gene is TRBV7-6, the J gene TRBJ1-3; 7 positions agree with TRBD1. The CDR3 loop spans 18 amino acids. Trimming removed 1 base from V and 7 bases from J; junction bases left unmatched: 16. CDR1 SGHVS and CDR2 FNYEAQ come from the germline V gene. The CDR3 here is CASSLVGPRQGSTNTIYF. CDR3 DNA sequence: TGTGCCAGCAGCTTAGTAGGTCCCCGACAGGGATCGACGAACACCATATATTTT.

Comment on this clonotype: This may be a read error: a much more frequent sequence differs by one nucleotide. The conserved closing phenylalanine or tryptophan is absent in this CDR3, likely reflecting a read error. This chain uses TRBV9 with TRBJ2-7; 9 positions agree with TRBD2. The junction had 4 bases not matched to a gene; V was cut back by 3 bases and J by 3 bases. The CDR3 is 14 residues long. CDR1 is SGDLS, CDR2 YYNGEE, per germline. The CDR3 DNA follows: TGTGCCAGCAGCGGCGGGAGGGCCGGCTACGAGCAGTACTTA. Its translation: CASSGGRAGYEQYL.

This clonotype was counted between two and nine times. V is TRBV5-6 and J is TRBJ2-7, with D tentatively TRBD2 (6 bases). Looked up from germline, CDR1 is SGHDT and CDR2 is YYEEEE. The CDR3 totals 15 residues. Trimming took off 1 base at V and 2 bases at J, with 13 bases between the two ends. This CDR3 reads CASSLPAGRTYEQYF. CDR3 bases: TGTGCCAGCAGCTTGCCAGCGGGCCGTACCTACGAGCAGTACTTC.

This clonotype showed up many times. CDR3 amino acids: CASSLTGQGRDIQYF. In DNA form, the CDR3 reads TGTGCCAGCAGCTTAACGGGGCAGGGGAGAGACATTCAGTACTTC. The chain uses TRBV7-3 and TRBJ2-4; TRBD1 is a possible D gene (6 bases). V dropped 0 bases and J dropped 8 bases, with 14 bases sitting between them. Looked up from germline, CDR1 is SGHTA and CDR2 is FQGTGA. This CDR3 is 15 amino acids long.

As concerns this clonotype: A much larger clone is a single base away; this may be a read error. The missing conserved phenylalanine or tryptophan at the end of this CDR3 makes a read error likely. The chain employs TRBV29-1 and TRBJ2-1; D unclear. The germline V gene has CDR1 SQVTM and CDR2 ANQGSEA. The CDR3 runs 12 residues. The CDR3 region has the DNA TGCAGGACCTGGTCTTCCTACAATGAGCAGTTCTTA. It encodes CRTWSSYNEQFL.

This clonotype occurred many times. The chain employs TRBV7-9 and TRBJ2-1; D not certain. Germline V gene data show CDR1 as SEHNR and CDR2 as FQNEAQ (reference sequence). Trimming took 1 base from V and 2 from J, leaving 9 bases between them. The CDR3 sequence is 15 residues long. The CDR3 is CASSLVEPTYNEQFF. The CDR3 nucleotides are TGTGCCAGCAGCTTAGTTGAGCCTACCTACAATGAGCAGTTCTTC.

This clonotype was observed a few times. V usage is TRBV6-1 and J usage is TRBJ1-5; 8 bases agree with TRBD1. CDR1 is MNHNS, CDR2 SASEGT, per germline. The CDR3 is 14 residues long. Trimming took 10 bases from V and 4 from J; bases not matched to a gene: 9. CDR3 amino acids: CATYTGGRNQPQHF. CDR3 coding DNA: TGTGCCACCTACACAGGGGGTCGTAATCAGCCCCAGCATTTT.

Ten or more counts support this clonotype. In DNA form, the CDR3 reads TGTGCCAGCAGTTGGGCTAGCGGCACAGATACGCAGTATTTT. Translation: CASSWASGTDTQYF. J is TRBJ2-3 and V is TRBV6-1; TRBD2 might be the D (6 bases). Between the trimmed V and J ends, which lost 5 bases and 1 base, there was a span of 10 bases. Looked up from germline, CDR1 is MNHNS and CDR2 is SASEGT. The CDR3 length is 14 residues.

This clonotype was counted at least ten times. The V gene is TRBV12-3 or TRBV12-4, the J gene TRBJ1-6; maybe TRBD1 (6 bases). CDR3 length equals 16 residues. Trimming removed 3 bases from V and 5 bases from J, with 14 bases in between. The CDR3 coding sequence is TGTGCCAGCAGTTTTCCGACGACAGGTGATAATTCACCCCTCCACTTT. Translation: CASSFPTTGDNSPLHF.

This clonotype was found many times. This chain uses TRBV7-8 with TRBJ2-5; D gene unclear. CDR3 length: 15 residues. V lost 6 bases and J 2 bases, leaving 16 bases between the germline ends. The V gene's germline CDR1 is SGHVS and CDR2 FQNEAQ. CDR3 in DNA: TGTGCCAGCAGTACTCGGGTTGGGGAACAAGAGACCCAGTACTTC. It yields the protein CASSTRVGEQETQYF.

The J gene is TRBJ2-1, the V gene TRBV11-2, with 15 bases fitting TRBD2. The CDR3 has 17 amino acids. Trimming took 3 bases from V and 8 from J; bases not matched to a gene: 8. CDR1 and CDR2 (germline): SGHAT, FQNNGV. CDR3 in DNA: TGTGCCAGCAGCTTTGACGGACTAGCGGGAGGGCCGGATGAGCAGTTCTTC. This translates into CASSFDGLAGGPDEQFF.

The chain has TRBV2 and TRBJ1-1, with D tentatively TRBD1 (6 bases). V lost 6 bases to trimming and J lost 3 bases, with 11 bases between them. Per the germline V gene, CDR1 is SNHLY and CDR2 is FYNNEI. CDR3 size: 13 residues. The CDR3 is CASRMGHYTEAFF. The CDR3 nucleotides are TGTGCCAGCAGGATGGGACACTACACTGAAGCTTTCTTT.

This clonotype was found many times. The chain is built from TRBV7-2 and TRBJ2-3, with D unresolved. Germline values: CDR1 SGHTA, CDR2 FQGNSA. The length of the CDR3 is 14 residues. V shed 2 bases and J shed 6 bases, with 12 bases lying between them. This CDR3 is CASSLKSKPDTQYF. The CDR3 nucleotides read TGTGCCAGCAGCTTAAAATCTAAACCCGATACGCAGTATTTT.

The V and J genes are TRBV6-4 and TRBJ1-2; TRBD1 is a possible D gene (5 bases). This CDR3 spans 15 amino acids. The V gene lost 8 bases and the J gene lost 4 bases, with 20 bases spanning the gap. Germline CDR1 reads MRHNA; CDR2 reads SNTAGT. CDR3 residues: CASWGPLRGGYGYTF. In DNA, the CDR3 is TGTGCCAGCTGGGGCCCCTTAAGGGGTGGCTATGGCTACACCTTC.

This clonotype was seen ten or more times. The J gene is TRBJ2-1, the V gene TRBV4-1; unclear D gene. The CDR3 has 15 residues. Germline lookup yields CDR1 MGHRA and CDR2 YSYEKL. V was clipped by 0 bases and J by 0 bases, with 6 bases between them. The CDR3 region is CASSQEVSSYNEQFF. CDR3 DNA: TGCGCCAGCAGCCAAGAGGTCAGCTCCTACAATGAGCAGTTCTTC.

The rearrangement joins TRBV10-1 to TRBJ2-3; D is uncertain. In germline, CDR1 is WNHNN, CDR2 SYGVQD (reference sequence). The CDR3 spans 12 residues. V was shortened by 3 bases and J by 12 bases, with 13 bases between the two germline ends. In nucleotides, the CDR3 is TGCGCCAGCAGTGATCTCCCGGACCCTCAGTATTTT. Translation: CASSDLPDPQYF.

This clonotype was recorded a few times. The V gene is TRBV5-4, the J gene TRBJ1-3; 8 bases line up with TRBD1. V trimming: 4 bases; J trimming: 0 bases; junction bases outside the gene matches: 6. This CDR3 has 16 amino acids. Germline V gene sequence: CDR1 SGHNT, CDR2 YYREEE (reference sequence). For the CDR3, the DNA is TGTGCCAGCAGCGGACCGGGACAGGACTCTGGAAACACCATATATTTT. Protein sequence: CASSGPGQDSGNTIYF.

This sequence joins TRBV4-2 and TRBJ2-2, with no clear D. This CDR3 is 15 amino acids long. Trimming left V 0 bases short and J 5 bases short, with 10 bases between. Germline lookup yields CDR1 LGHNA and CDR2 YNFKEQ. The CDR3 is CASSQEPSATGELFF. DNA for the CDR3: TGTGCCAGCAGCCAAGAGCCTTCAGCAACCGGGGAGCTGTTTTTT.

This clonotype was picked up many times. The CDR3, as DNA: TGTGCTAGTGGTTTTCAGGGTACTGAAGCTTTCTTT. It specifies CASGFQGTEAFF. The chain has TRBV12-5 and TRBJ1-1; D is possibly TRBD1 (5 bases). V lost 3 bases and J 5 bases, leaving 7 bases between the germline ends. CDR3 size: 12 residues. Germline V gene sequence: CDR1 LGHNT, CDR2 FRNRAP. The variable domain in full, completed from reference TRBV12-5 and TRBJ1-1, reads DARVTQTPRHKVTEMGQEVTMRCQPILGHNTVFWYRQTMMQGLELLAYFRNRAPLDDSGMPKDRFSAEMPDATLATLKIQPSEPRDSAVYFCASGFQGTEAFFGQGTRLTVV.